Presented here are 21 T cell receptor beta chains from one specimen sequenced in a study of blood T cell repertoires in COVID-19. Generated by immunoSEQ multiplex PCR, the TCRdb table keeps only in-frame clones and is missing some. The sample records approximately 290,000 clones, around 92% being singletons. Specimen: peripheral blood. Receptors originate from a woman aged 25 to 39 with COVID-19, enrolled during active disease.

The V gene is TRBV2, the J gene TRBJ1-2; maybe TRBD1 (6 bases). The V end was cut by 3 bases, the J end by 6 bases, with 14 bases between. This CDR3 has 14 residues. CDR1 is SNHLY, CDR2 FYNNEI, per germline. CDR3 nucleotides: TGTGCCAGCAGTGAGACACAGGGTGCGGATGGCTACACCTTC. Encoded protein: CASSETQGADGYTF.

The V and J genes are TRBV11-2 and TRBJ2-2; 8 nucleotides agree with TRBD1. J gave up 8 bases and V 0 bases, and 14 bases lay outside the gene matches. This CDR3 region has 18 residues. Germline V gene sequence: CDR1 SGHAT, CDR2 FQNNGV. In nucleotides, the CDR3 is TGTGCCAGCAGCTTAGATCGGTGGAGGACAGGGCCTACGGGGGAGCTGTTTTTT. Protein sequence: CASSLDRWRTGPTGELFF.

The chain combines TRBV12-3 or TRBV12-4 with TRBJ2-7; D is undetermined. CDR3 size: 13 residues. V was trimmed by 0 bases and J by 5 bases, leaving 8 bases between them. Here the CDR3 DNA reads TGTGCCAGCAGTTTAGCGGCCACCAACGAGCAGTACTTC. Its translation is CASSLAATNEQYF.

The sample holds one count of this clone. The chain is built from TRBV28 and TRBJ1-1; D is possibly TRBD1 (6 bases). This CDR3 is built from 15 residues. CDR1 is MDHEN, CDR2 SYDVKM, per germline. Trimming shortened V by 8 bases and J by 10 bases, and 26 bases separated the two germline ends. The CDR3 reads CASHLSGGANSGAFF. CDR3 DNA: TGTGCCAGCCACCTTAGCGGGGGCGCGAATTCAGGAGCTTTCTTT.

V gene TRBV2 combines with J gene TRBJ1-6; the D gene is possibly TRBD1 (5 bases). From germline, CDR1 is SNHLY and CDR2 FYNNEI. This CDR3 contains 13 residues. The ends were cut back, 7 bases at V and 9 bases at J, with 13 bases in the middle. CDR3 residues: CASTEWGGSPLHF. DNA of the CDR3: TGTGCCAGCACGGAGTGGGGGGGTTCACCCCTCCACTTT.

The chain recombines TRBV6-5 with TRBJ1-2, with D perhaps TRBD1 (5 bases). The CDR3 totals 15 residues. In germline, CDR1 is MNHEY, CDR2 SVGAGI. The V end was cut by 3 bases, the J end by 4 bases, with 15 bases between. CDR3: CASSYFGAGFYGYTF. CDR3 nucleotide sequence: TGTGCCAGCAGTTATTTCGGGGCGGGATTCTATGGCTACACCTTC.

V gene TRBV27 combines with J gene TRBJ2-3; 10 bases map to TRBD2. Germline V lookup: CDR1 MNHEY, CDR2 SMNVEV (reference sequence). J gave up 2 bases and V 6 bases, and 5 bases lay outside the gene matches. CDR3 size: 15 residues. This CDR3 reads CASRQLAGYTDTQYF. In DNA, the CDR3 is TGTGCCAGCAGACAACTAGCGGGGTACACAGATACGCAGTATTTT.

The rearrangement joins TRBV6-5 to TRBJ2-5; possible D gene TRBD2, 6 bases. Germline V gene data show CDR1 as MNHEY and CDR2 as SVGAGI. V shed 7 bases and J shed 3 bases, with 15 bases lying between them. This CDR3 spans 14 amino acids. The CDR3 sequence is CASTIGLTEETQYF. DNA for the CDR3: TGTGCCAGCACGATTGGACTAACCGAAGAGACCCAGTACTTC.

The rearrangement links TRBV19 to TRBJ2-1, with 10 bases matching TRBD2. The germline CDR1 and CDR2 sequences are LNHDA and SQIVND (reference sequence). The CDR3 length is 16 residues. The V gene end was trimmed by 5 bases and the J gene end by 5 bases; junction bases not matched to a gene: 9. The CDR3 region has the DNA TGTGCCAGTAGTCCGAGCACTAGCGGGGTTGACAATGAGCAGTTCTTC. Its protein product is CASSPSTSGVDNEQFF.

V usage is TRBV18 and J usage is TRBJ1-2, with D possibly being TRBD1 (5 bases). Germline V lookup: CDR1 KGHSH, CDR2 LQKENI. This CDR3 contains 15 residues. Trimming pared 2 bases from V and 1 base from J, leaving 11 bases between. CDR3 coding DNA: TGTGCCAGCTCACCAGTCCAGGGCCATAACTATGGCTACACCTTC. Protein: CASSPVQGHNYGYTF.

The chain couples TRBV27 to TRBJ1-1; D is possibly TRBD1 (6 bases). The germline V and J ends were trimmed by 8 bases and 3 bases, with 13 bases remaining between them. The CDR3 consists of 13 residues. Germline CDR1 MNHEY, CDR2 SMNVEV (reference sequence). DNA of the CDR3: TGTGCCAGCTTCCCAGGGGCTCACACTGAAGCTTTCTTT. It translates to CASFPGAHTEAFF.

This sequence joins TRBV5-4 and TRBJ1-4; 7 bases line up with TRBD1. Germline V gene data show CDR1 as SGHNT and CDR2 as YYREEE (reference sequence). V trimming: 4 bases; J trimming: 5 bases; junction bases outside the gene matches: 8. The CDR3 totals 15 residues. The CDR3 sequence: CASSPRQGGNEKLFF. For the CDR3, the DNA is TGTGCCAGCAGCCCCAGACAGGGTGGGAATGAAAAACTGTTTTTT.

The rearrangement links TRBV20-1 to TRBJ2-1; 10 positions agree with TRBD2. CDR1 is DFQATT and CDR2 is SNEGSKA in the germline V gene (reference sequence). This CDR3 has 15 amino acids. V shed 3 bases, J shed 5 bases, and the junction held 7 bases outside the gene matches. The CDR3 spells CSASFWTSGDNEQFF. CDR3 DNA: TGCAGTGCTAGTTTTTGGACTAGCGGAGACAATGAGCAGTTCTTC.

This clone has more than one count but fewer than ten. The chain carries TRBV14 and TRBJ1-1, with a tentative D call TRBD1 (5 bases). Deletions cut 0 bases from V and 1 base from J, with 15 bases between. CDR3 length equals 17 residues. Per the germline V gene, CDR1 is SGHDN and CDR2 is FVKESK. The CDR3 nucleotides are TGTGCCAGCAGCCAAGAAGGCCCGGGCAGGGAGAACACTGAAGCTTTCTTT. It translates to CASSQEGPGRENTEAFF.

Written as DNA, the CDR3 is TGCAGCGTTGCTCCGGGACAGGCCTTGAGGGAGCAGTACTTC. Its translation is CSVAPGQALREQYF. The rearrangement joins TRBV29-1 to TRBJ2-7; 8 bases agree with TRBD1. V trimming: 4 bases; J trimming: 7 bases; junction bases outside the gene matches: 12. CDR1 and CDR2 from the germline V gene are SQVTM and ANQGSEA. This CDR3 comprises 14 residues.

V and J are TRBV28 and TRBJ2-2; D not certain. V was pared by 3 bases and J by 13 bases, with 15 bases between. Germline CDR1 reads MDHEN; CDR2 reads SYDVKM. This CDR3 spans 13 amino acids. In DNA form, the CDR3 reads TGTGCCAGCAGTTTCAGTCCCCCCCGTTGGCTGTTTTTT. It specifies CASSFSPPRWLFF.

The chain carries TRBV19 and TRBJ2-7; TRBD2 aligns across 7 bases. Per the germline V gene, CDR1 is LNHDA and CDR2 is SQIVND (reference sequence). The junction had 5 bases not matched to a gene; V was cut back by 6 bases and J by 0 bases. The CDR3 is made up of 14 amino acids. In nucleotides, the CDR3 is TGTGCCAGTAGCCAAGCGGGGTTCTCCTACGAGCAGTACTTC. Its protein product is CASSQAGFSYEQYF.

This clone showed up just once. J is TRBJ1-1 and V is TRBV6-6; no firm D call. The CDR3 sequence is 14 residues long. Per the germline V gene, CDR1 is MNHNY and CDR2 is SVGAGI (reference sequence). V lost 8 bases to trimming and J lost 1 base, with 14 bases between them. In DNA, the CDR3 is TGTGCCAGCGGTGAGGGCACCACGAACACTGAAGCTTTCTTT. This gives the protein CASGEGTTNTEAFF.

The chain uses TRBV5-6 and TRBJ1-6, with D maybe TRBD1 (5 bases). The V end was cut by 4 bases, the J end by 10 bases, with 12 bases between. CDR3 length: 13 residues. CDR1 and CDR2 (germline): SGHDT, YYEEEE. CDR3 region: CASSDRTKSPLHF. The DNA for the CDR3 is TGTGCCAGCAGCGACAGAACGAAATCACCCCTCCACTTT.

The chain joins TRBV3-1 (or the pseudogene TRBV3-2) to TRBJ1-1, with D perhaps TRBD1 (5 bases). Trimming shortened V by 4 bases and J by 9 bases, and 15 bases separated the two germline ends. The CDR3 runs 13 residues. CDR1 is LGHDT and CDR2 is YNNKEL in the germline V gene (reference sequence). DNA for the CDR3: TGTGCCAGCAGCCCCCCGATGGGGGGACAAGCTTTCTTT. Encoded protein: CASSPPMGGQAFF.

The chain carries TRBV2 and TRBJ1-3; D remains unclear. There are 14 residues in the CDR3. V was shortened by 1 base and J by 5 bases, with 9 bases between the two germline ends. Germline V gene sequence: CDR1 SNHLY, CDR2 FYNNEI. The CDR3 DNA is TGTGCCAGCAGTGAAGTTCCCCTTAGAAACACCATATATTTT. It is translated as CASSEVPLRNTIYF.